These T cell receptor beta chains were read from a single sample in a study of T cell responses to AZD1222 COVID-19 vaccine. Some clones are missing from TCRdb's copy, which holds only in-frame ones; the method was immunoSEQ multiplex PCR. The sample holds some 100,000 clones, 80% to 95% seen once. Specimen: peripheral blood, collected 28 days after the second AZD1222 dose. All receptors derive from an adult who received the AZD1222 COVID-19 vaccine. Both conserved end residues are part of each CDR3.

TRBV13,TRBJ2-3,CASSLDTDTQYF
TRBV10-2,TRBJ2-5,CASSEWGGDRVETQETQYF
TRBV6-5,TRBJ1-1,CASSYLDRANTEAFF
TRBV25-1,TRBJ1-2,CASSTPDRGHGYTF
TRBV6-1,TRBJ2-1,CASSATGVSSYNEQFF
TRBV5-1,TRBJ2-2,CASSLVPQRNTGELFF
TRBV5-1,TRBJ2-5,CASSLTGQGVLQETQYF
TRBV11-2,TRBJ2-5,CASSLAPAGGQETQYF
TRBV5-1,TRBJ2-7,CASSPGGTLAYEQYF
TRBV7-9,TRBJ1-2,CASSYDRDYGYTF
TRBV6-1,TRBJ2-5,CASSETQGGGGTQETQYF
TRBV9,TRBJ2-2,CASSVATRANTGELFF
TRBV6-5,TRBJ1-1,CASIRGWAAGTEAFF
TRBV7-2,TRBJ1-5,CASSLDGFNQPQHF
TRBV19,TRBJ1-1,CASKDVNTEAFF
TRBV19,TRBJ1-1,CASSILTSGGGEAFF
TRBV19,TRBJ2-3,CASRRTGGTDTQYF
TRBV18,TRBJ1-3,CASSPYRAEGNTIYF
TRBV6-1,TRBJ1-4,CASSEEIMGEKLFF
TRBV27,TRBJ1-2,CASSLNRDRAPYGYTF
TRBV10-2,TRBJ1-5,CASSESGTSDQPQHF
TRBV25-1,TRBJ1-2,CASSTSGTGNYGYTF
TRBV10-3,TRBJ1-5,CAISEDRVTQPQHF
TRBV27,TRBJ2-7,CASRDTGFDEQYF
TRBV18,TRBJ2-3,CASSPSTKNTDTQYF
TRBV18,TRBJ1-2,CASSPGVHYGYTF